This T cell receptor beta chain was identified during a study of T cell clusters in autoimmune cytopenias. General study findings and limits: TRB repertoire shifts in secondary cytopenia and chronic lymphocytic leukemia mostly reflected lymphoma, not autoimmunity.

TRB was amplified from about 260 ng of peripheral blood genomic DNA per sample. Multiplex touch-down PCR amplified TRB using TRB-A and TRB-B pools in one tube. Following a re-call of the multiplex PCR reads, TCRdb has one entry per CDR3 protein and lacks DNA. The table counts roughly 4,400 distinct CDR3 sequences; 67% lies in the top ten. Per germline, CDR1 LNHDA and CDR2 SQIVND (reference sequence). This CDR3 has 16 residues. As regards this clonotype: Its antigen remains unknown.

These same data were also listed under a study on T cell repertoires in aging, cancer and after chemotherapy.

The TCR originated in a human donor with an autoimmune cytopenia or autoimmune hepatitis (not recorded which). Input material: peripheral blood. V is TRBV19 and J is TRBJ2-2. The CDR3 here is CASSIELVGRTGELFF. Combining the CDR3 with reference TRBV19 and TRBJ2-2 gives the whole variable domain DGGITQSPKYLFRKEGQNVTLSCEQNLNHDAMYWYRQDPGQGLRLIYYSQIVNDFQKGDIAEGYSVSREKKESFPLTVTSAQKNPTAFYLCASSIELVGRTGELFFGEGSRLTVL.